What follows is one T cell receptor (beta chain) and its context. Germline V gene lookup returns CDR1 SEHNR and CDR2 FQNEAQ (reference sequence). V was cut by 5 bases and J by 7 bases, with 15 bases left in between. This CDR3 region has 15 residues. These data are taken from a study of T cell responses to AZD1222 COVID-19 vaccine. Clones were read by immunoSEQ multiplex PCR, and TCRdb kept only the in-frame ones, dropping some. The table shows roughly 120,000 clones, with around 86% occurring only once. This material consisted of peripheral blood, taken 28 days after the second AZD1222 dose. The receptor was derived from an adult who received the AZD1222 COVID-19 vaccine. The chain carries TRBV7-9 and TRBJ1-6; TRBD1 is a possible D gene (6 bases). CDR3 nucleotide sequence: TGTGCCAGCAGCGATCAGGGGCACGCCAATTCACCCCTCCACTTT. It is translated as CASSDQGHANSPLHF. Filled out from reference TRBV7-9 and TRBJ1-6, the complete variable domain reads DTGVSQNPRHKITKRGQNVTFRCDPISEHNRLYWYRQTLGQGPEFLTYFQNEAQLEKSRLLSDRFSAERPKGSFSTLEIQRTEQGDSAMYLCASSDQGHANSPLHFGNGTRLTVT.